This paragraph reports one T cell receptor beta chain. What it binds is not known. Deletions cut 1 base from V and 7 bases from J, with 8 bases between. The CDR3 has 11 residues. CDR1 is GTSNPN, CDR2 SVGIG, per germline (reference sequence). These data belong to a study of T cell clonotyping in hematopoietic cell transplantation. General study points: After transplant, recipient diversity fell while pathologically expanded clonotypes grew through day 180.

Time point indicated: recipient sample about 28 days before transplant, after cytoreduction. Generated by immunoSEQ multiplex PCR, the TCRdb table keeps only in-frame clones and is missing some. This sample has about 9,600 clones; more than 65% occur once, and the top ten carry 33%. The sample here was peripheral blood mononuclear cells, taken before stem cell transplant. The V and J genes are TRBV30 and TRBJ2-7; D not certain. The origin of this receptor is a man in his sixties with acute myeloid leukemia. Some clones in this sample may be carry-over from other donors' samples. CDR3 DNA sequence: TGTGCCTGGAGTGATCAGTCAGAGCAGTACTTC. As protein: CAWSDQSEQYF.